The 14 T cell receptor beta chains in this list originate from one sample, sequenced in a study of beta chain features in type 1 diabetes. As every portion of the isolated RNA was reverse transcribed, the sequencing read expressed TCRB transcripts. This table comes from immunoSEQ multiplex PCR, and its TCRdb copy is limited to in-frame clones, with some not included. The data show almost 350,000 clones, less than 10% seen once. The sample consisted of central memory CD4+ T cells from blood. The source is a woman between 18 and 29 years old in good health.

The V and J genes are TRBV20-1 and TRBJ2-7; TRBD2 aligns across 7 bases. CDR1 and CDR2 (germline): DFQATT, SNEGSKA (reference sequence). This CDR3 region has 11 residues. V dropped 6 bases and J dropped 5; count of bases not matched to a gene: 4. The CDR3 protein is CSARLANEQYF. DNA for the CDR3: TGCAGTGCGCGACTAGCTAACGAGCAGTACTTC.

Regarding this clone: The junction departs from germline at one end; a sequencing error may be responsible. This chain's CDR3 is CASSLWGSTGERQETQYF. The CDR3 region has the DNA TGTGCCAGCAGCTTATGGGGCTCGACAGGGGAGCGACAAGAGACCCAGTACTTC. The chain joins TRBV28 to TRBJ2-5; 8 nucleotides agree with TRBD1. This CDR3 comprises 18 residues. The V gene's germline CDR1 is MDHEN and CDR2 SYDVKM.

As regards this clone: A much larger clone lies a single base off, so this may be a read error. V usage is TRBV7-2 and J usage is TRBJ2-5, with D unclear. In germline, CDR1 is SGHTA, CDR2 FQGNSA. The CDR3 length is 11 residues. V was pared by 4 bases and J by 2 bases, with 2 bases between. CDR3 sequence reads: CASSYQETQYF. The DNA for the CDR3 is TGTGCCAGCAGCTATCAAGAGACCCAGTACTTC.

This clone is termed medium-sized. This chain joins TRBV14 and TRBJ2-1, with D possibly matching TRBD1 (6 bases). The CDR3 has 16 amino acids. Trimming took off 0 bases at V and 10 bases at J, with 19 bases between the two ends. Germline assignment: CDR1 SGHDN and CDR2 FVKESK. The CDR3 protein is CASSQDRGQTVEEQFF. The DNA of the CDR3 is TGTGCCAGCAGCCAAGATCGGGGACAAACTGTTGAGGAGCAGTTCTTC.

The rearrangement uses TRBV9 and TRBJ2-5; D possibly matches TRBD1 or TRBD2 (5 bases each). Trimming shortened V by 0 bases and J by 1 base, and 10 bases separated the two germline ends. The germline V gene encodes CDR1 SGDLS and CDR2 YYNGEE. There are 15 residues in the CDR3. The CDR3 loop reads CASSVGDGSQETQYF. The CDR3 DNA sequence: TGTGCCAGCAGCGTAGGGGACGGAAGCCAAGAGACCCAGTACTTC.

The chain has TRBV5-4 and TRBJ2-5, with 10 bases fitting TRBD1. Germline V lookup: CDR1 SGHNT, CDR2 YYREEE (reference sequence). This CDR3 has 15 residues. Germline trimming cut 3 bases from V and 5 bases from J; bases unmatched to any gene: 7. For the CDR3, the DNA is TGTGCCAGCAGCTCATCAGACAGGGGGCGGGAGACCCAGTACTTC. It codes for CASSSSDRGRETQYF.

This clone was seen at least ten times. The chain recombines TRBV5-1 with TRBJ2-3; TRBD2 agrees at 9 bases. Germline CDR1 is SGHRS and CDR2 is YFSETQ. This CDR3 is built from 15 residues. Trimming at V came to 5 bases and at J to 8 bases, leaving 12 bases not matched to a gene. The CDR3 nucleotides read TGCGCCAGCAGGCTTAATAGCGGGAGTTCGGGTACGCAGTATTTT. It encodes CASRLNSGSSGTQYF.

The chain joins TRBV28 to TRBJ1-1; D call uncertain. This CDR3 spans 14 amino acids. Trimming left V 5 bases short and J 0 bases short, with 10 bases between. Germline CDR1 and CDR2: MDHEN and SYDVKM. CDR3 sequence reads: CASSNIPMNTEAFF. As DNA, the CDR3 is TGTGCCAGCAGTAATATCCCCATGAACACTGAAGCTTTCTTT.

Many counts were recorded for this clone. This chain connects TRBV10-2 to TRBJ1-2; possible D gene TRBD1, 6 bases. The germline V gene has CDR1 WSHSY and CDR2 SAAADI. With 0 bases removed from V and 3 bases from J, the gap between germline ends came to 11 bases. The CDR3 loop spans 15 amino acids. Here the CDR3 reads CASSESIQGYYGYTF. The CDR3 DNA reads TGCGCCAGCAGTGAGTCAATACAGGGTTACTATGGCTACACCTTC.

In its sample, this clone was seen a few times. This rearrangement joins TRBV5-1 to TRBJ1-2, with 12 bases matching TRBD1. Germline V lookup: CDR1 SGHRS, CDR2 YFSETQ. This CDR3 comprises 15 residues. The V segment lost 0 bases and the J segment 4 bases; nucleotides outside the gene matches: 1. Here the CDR3 reads CASSLEGQGAYGYTF. Written as DNA, the CDR3 is TGCGCCAGCAGCTTGGAGGGACAGGGGGCCTATGGCTACACCTTC. Complete variable domain (other parts from reference TRBV5-1 and TRBJ1-2): KAGVTQTPRYLIKTRGQQVTLSCSPISGHRSVSWYQQTPGQGLQFLFEYFSETQRNKGNFPGRFSGRQFSNSRSEMNVSTLELGDSALYLCASSLEGQGAYGYTFGSGTRLTVV.

The chain recombines TRBV7-3 with TRBJ2-3, with TRBD2 matching 7 bases. The V gene end was trimmed by 6 bases and the J gene end by 7 bases; junction bases not matched to a gene: 10. Germline V gene sequence: CDR1 SGHTA, CDR2 FQGTGA. This CDR3 contains 14 residues. As DNA, the CDR3 is TGTGCCAGCAGTTCCGGAAGCGGGGTTAATACGCAGTATTTT. Protein product: CASSSGSGVNTQYF.

In this sample, this clone turned up a few times. J is TRBJ1-4 and V is TRBV29-1; 8 bases map to TRBD1. The V and J ends lost 6 bases and 5 bases, in that order; junction bases with no gene match: 11. CDR1 and CDR2 from the germline V gene are SQVTM and ANQGSEA. The CDR3 totals 15 residues. Written as DNA, the CDR3 is TGCAGCGTCGCCGGATGGGGACAGGAGAATGAAAAACTGTTTTTT. Translation: CSVAGWGQENEKLFF.

This clone was recorded at least ten times. The V call is TRBV7-2, the J call TRBJ2-7; D call uncertain. CDR3 length: 12 residues. V was pared by 5 bases and J by 4 bases, with 9 bases between. Germline CDR1 SGHTA, CDR2 FQGNSA. This CDR3 reads CASSPDLYEQYF. CDR3 coding DNA: TGTGCCAGCAGCCCTGACTTATACGAGCAGTACTTC.

The chain carries TRBV29-1 and TRBJ2-2; D gene ambiguous. With 4 bases removed from V and 2 bases from J, the gap between germline ends came to 14 bases. Germline values: CDR1 SQVTM, CDR2 ANQGSEA. There are 15 residues in the CDR3. CDR3 loop: CSVVYLRPNTGELFF. DNA for the CDR3: TGCAGCGTTGTCTATTTGAGACCAAACACCGGGGAGCTGTTTTTT.